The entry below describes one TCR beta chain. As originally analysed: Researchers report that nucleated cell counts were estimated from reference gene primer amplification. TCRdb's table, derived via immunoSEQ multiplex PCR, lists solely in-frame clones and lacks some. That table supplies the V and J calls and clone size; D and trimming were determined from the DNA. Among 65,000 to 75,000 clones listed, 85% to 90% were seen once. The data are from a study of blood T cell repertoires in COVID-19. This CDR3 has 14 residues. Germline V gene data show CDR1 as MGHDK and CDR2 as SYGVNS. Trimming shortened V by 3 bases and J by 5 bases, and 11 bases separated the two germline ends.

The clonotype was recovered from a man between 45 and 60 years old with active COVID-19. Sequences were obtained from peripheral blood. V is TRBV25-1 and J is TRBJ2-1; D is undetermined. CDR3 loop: CASSDPTTHNEQFF. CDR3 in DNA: TGTGCCAGCAGTGACCCTACCACCCACAATGAGCAGTTCTTC.